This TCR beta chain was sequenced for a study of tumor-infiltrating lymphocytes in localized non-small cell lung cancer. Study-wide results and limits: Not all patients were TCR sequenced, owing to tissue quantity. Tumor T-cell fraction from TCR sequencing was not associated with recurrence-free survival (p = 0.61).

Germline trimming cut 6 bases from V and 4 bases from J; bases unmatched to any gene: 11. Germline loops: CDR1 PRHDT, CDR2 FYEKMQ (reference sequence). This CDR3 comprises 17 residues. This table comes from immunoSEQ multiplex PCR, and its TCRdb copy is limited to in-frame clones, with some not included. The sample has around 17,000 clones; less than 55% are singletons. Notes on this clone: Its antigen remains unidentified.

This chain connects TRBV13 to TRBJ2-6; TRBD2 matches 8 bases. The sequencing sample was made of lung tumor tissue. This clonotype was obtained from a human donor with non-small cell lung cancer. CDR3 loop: CASSLRGGRQGANVLTF. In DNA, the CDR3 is TGTGCCAGCAGTTTACGGGGGGGGAGGCAAGGGGCCAACGTCCTGACTTTC.